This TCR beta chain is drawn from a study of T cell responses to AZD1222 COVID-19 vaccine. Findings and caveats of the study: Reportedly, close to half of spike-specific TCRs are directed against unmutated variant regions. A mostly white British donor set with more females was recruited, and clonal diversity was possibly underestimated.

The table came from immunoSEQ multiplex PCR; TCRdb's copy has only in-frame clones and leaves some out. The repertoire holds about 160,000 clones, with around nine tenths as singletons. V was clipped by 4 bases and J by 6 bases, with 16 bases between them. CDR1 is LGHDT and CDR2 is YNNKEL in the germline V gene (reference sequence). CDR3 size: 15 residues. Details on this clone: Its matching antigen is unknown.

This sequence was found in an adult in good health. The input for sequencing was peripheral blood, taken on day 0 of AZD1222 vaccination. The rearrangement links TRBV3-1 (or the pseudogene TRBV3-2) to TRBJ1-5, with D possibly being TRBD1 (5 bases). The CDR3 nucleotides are TGTGCCAGCAGCCCGTCGAATGGGGGGACTCAGCCCCAGCATTTT. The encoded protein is CASSPSNGGTQPQHF.